Sequencing of this T cell receptor (beta chain) was carried out in a study of a mutant IDH1 vaccine in newly diagnosed glioma. In the study overall: Earlier treatment was radiotherapy, temozolomide, or both, with most getting both. The study, taken as a whole, reports: The occurrence of vaccine-induced immune responses was seen in 93.3% of patients.

Repertoires were generated with immunoSEQ multiplex PCR, while TCRdb's copy carries only in-frame clones and drops some. The data hold under 150,000 clones, with about 82% observed a single time. On this clone: Its antigen is unidentified.

V was clipped by 5 bases and J by 2 bases; unmatched bases: 13. Germline lookup yields CDR1 LNHDA and CDR2 SQIVND (reference sequence). The CDR3 runs to 18 residues. Time point given: week 11, during vaccination. In every dose of vaccine, 300 ug of mutant IDH1 20-mer peptide was given alongside topical imiquimod. This specimen was PBMCs, taken from a glioma patient whose treatment included an IDH1 peptide vaccine. This TCR was sampled from a man aged 35-49 years with glioma. This chain connects TRBV19 to TRBJ1-5; 9 nucleotides line up with TRBD1. CDR3 loop: CASSVRDREGFGNQPQHF. CDR3 nucleotides: TGTGCCAGTAGTGTCCGGGACAGGGAAGGTTTTGGCAATCAGCCCCAGCATTTT.